This T cell receptor beta chain was sequenced in a study of T cells after yellow fever vaccination. Whole-study findings and limits: It was a small share of clonotypes that appeared in both CD4 and CD8 compartments. Although the secondary response was weaker, it peaked faster, at day 5 versus 15.

The table lists this clonotype with many counts. Its target is not known. Germline CDR1 is SGHRS and CDR2 is YFSETQ. The CDR3 is made up of 15 amino acids. Trimming at V came to 5 bases and at J to 4 bases, leaving 8 bases not matched to a gene. Generation of TCR cDNA used 5'RACE template switching (which added a universal primer site and UMIs). TCRdb used MiXCR to reprocess the 5' RACE reads, holding one entry per CDR3 protein. The table lists about 30,000 distinct CDR3 sequences, more than 5% of them singletons. This clonotype was sampled from a man aged 25-45 years who received the YFV17D yellow fever vaccine. The sequencing here drew on CD8+ T cells sorted from PBMCs, taken 10 days after the yellow fever booster vaccination. The V gene is TRBV5-1, the J gene TRBJ2-5, with 10 positions matching TRBD1. The CDR3 region is CASSSDRGRGETQYF. CDR3 bases: TGCGCCAGCAGTTCCGACAGGGGGCGAGGAGAGACCCAGTACTTC.